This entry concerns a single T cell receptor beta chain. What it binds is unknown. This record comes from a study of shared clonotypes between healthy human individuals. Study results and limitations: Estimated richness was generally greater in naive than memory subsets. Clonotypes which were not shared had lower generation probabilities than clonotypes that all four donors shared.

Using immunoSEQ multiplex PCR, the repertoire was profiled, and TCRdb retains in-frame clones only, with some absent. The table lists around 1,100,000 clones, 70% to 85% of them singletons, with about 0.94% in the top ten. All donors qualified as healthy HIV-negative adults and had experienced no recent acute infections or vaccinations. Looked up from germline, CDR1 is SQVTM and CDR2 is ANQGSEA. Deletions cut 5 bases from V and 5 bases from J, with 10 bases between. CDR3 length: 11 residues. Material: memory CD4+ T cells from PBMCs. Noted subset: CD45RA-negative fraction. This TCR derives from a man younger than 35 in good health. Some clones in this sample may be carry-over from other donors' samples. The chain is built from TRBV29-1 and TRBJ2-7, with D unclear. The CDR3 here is CSVLTSNEQYF. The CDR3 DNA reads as TGCAGCGTTTTGACATCGAACGAGCAGTACTTC.